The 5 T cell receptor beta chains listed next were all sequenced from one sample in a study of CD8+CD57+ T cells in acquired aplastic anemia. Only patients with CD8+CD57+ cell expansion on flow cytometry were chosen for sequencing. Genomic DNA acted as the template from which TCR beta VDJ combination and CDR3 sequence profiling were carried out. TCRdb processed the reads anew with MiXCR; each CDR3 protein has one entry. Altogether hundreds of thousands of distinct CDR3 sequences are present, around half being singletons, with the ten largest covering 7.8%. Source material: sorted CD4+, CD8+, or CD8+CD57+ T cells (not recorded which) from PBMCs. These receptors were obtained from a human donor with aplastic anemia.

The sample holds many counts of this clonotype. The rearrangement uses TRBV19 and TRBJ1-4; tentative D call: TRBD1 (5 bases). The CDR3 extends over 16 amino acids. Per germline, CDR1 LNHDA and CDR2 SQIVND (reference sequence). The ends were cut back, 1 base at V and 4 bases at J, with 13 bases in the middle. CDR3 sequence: CASSIVGRDLNEKLFF. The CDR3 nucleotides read TGTGCCAGTAGTATAGTCGGCAGGGACCTTAATGAAAAACTGTTTTTT.

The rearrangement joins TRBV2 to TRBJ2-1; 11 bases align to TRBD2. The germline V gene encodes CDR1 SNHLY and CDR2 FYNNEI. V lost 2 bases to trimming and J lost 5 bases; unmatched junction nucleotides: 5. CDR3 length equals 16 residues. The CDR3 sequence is CASSERLSGRDNEQFF. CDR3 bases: TGTGCCAGCAGTGAACGGCTTAGCGGGAGGGACAATGAGCAGTTCTTC.

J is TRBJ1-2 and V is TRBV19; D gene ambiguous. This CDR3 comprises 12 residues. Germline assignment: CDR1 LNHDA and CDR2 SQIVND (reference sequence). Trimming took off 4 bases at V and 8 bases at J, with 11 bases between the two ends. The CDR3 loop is CASSNLPRGYTF. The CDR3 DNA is TGTGCCAGTAGTAACCTCCCGAGAGGCTACACCTTC.

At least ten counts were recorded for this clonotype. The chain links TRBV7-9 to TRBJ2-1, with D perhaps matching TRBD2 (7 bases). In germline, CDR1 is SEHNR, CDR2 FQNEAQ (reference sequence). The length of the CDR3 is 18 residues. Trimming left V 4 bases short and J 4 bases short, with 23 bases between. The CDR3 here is CASSSTGRGDLEYNEQFF. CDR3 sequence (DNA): TGTGCCAGCAGCTCAACAGGGAGGGGGGATTTAGAATACAATGAGCAGTTCTTC. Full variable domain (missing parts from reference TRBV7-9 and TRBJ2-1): DTGVSQNPRHKITKRGQNVTFRCDPISEHNRLYWYRQTLGQGPEFLTYFQNEAQLEKSRLLSDRFSAERPKGSFSTLEIQRTEQGDSAMYLCASSSTGRGDLEYNEQFFGPGTRLTVL.

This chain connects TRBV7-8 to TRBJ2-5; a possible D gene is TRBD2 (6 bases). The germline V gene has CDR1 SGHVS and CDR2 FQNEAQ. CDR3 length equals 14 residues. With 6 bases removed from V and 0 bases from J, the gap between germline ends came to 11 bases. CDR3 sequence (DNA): TGTGCCAGCAGGGGGGACTTGTACCAAGAGACCCAGTACTTC. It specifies CASRGDLYQETQYF.